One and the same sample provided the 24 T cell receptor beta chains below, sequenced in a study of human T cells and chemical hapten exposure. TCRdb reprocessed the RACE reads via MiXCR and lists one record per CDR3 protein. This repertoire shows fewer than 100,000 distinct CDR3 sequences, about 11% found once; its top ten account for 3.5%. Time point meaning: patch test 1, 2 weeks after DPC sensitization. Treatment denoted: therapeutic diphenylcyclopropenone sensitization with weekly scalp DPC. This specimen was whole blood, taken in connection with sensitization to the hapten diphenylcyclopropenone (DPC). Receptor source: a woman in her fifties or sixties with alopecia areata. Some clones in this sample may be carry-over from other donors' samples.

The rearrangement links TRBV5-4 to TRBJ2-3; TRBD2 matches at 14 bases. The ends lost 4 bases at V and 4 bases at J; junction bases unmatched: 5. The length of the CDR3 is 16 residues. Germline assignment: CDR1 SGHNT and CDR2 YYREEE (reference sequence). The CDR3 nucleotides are TGTGCCAGCAGCAGACTAGCGGGGGGGCCATCAGATACGCAGTATTTT. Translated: CASSRLAGGPSDTQYF.

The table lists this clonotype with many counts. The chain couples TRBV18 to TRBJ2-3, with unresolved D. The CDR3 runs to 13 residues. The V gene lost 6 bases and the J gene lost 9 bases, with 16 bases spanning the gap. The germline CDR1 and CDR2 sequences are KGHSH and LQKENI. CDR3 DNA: TGTGCCAGCTCCCCAAGACAAGGGCGCACGCAGTATTTT. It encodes CASSPRQGRTQYF.

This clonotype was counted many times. DNA for the CDR3: TGCAGCGTCCCGGGACAGGGCTACAATGAGCAGTTCTTC. Translating gives CSVPGQGYNEQFF. V usage is TRBV29-1 and J usage is TRBJ2-1; 9 positions match TRBD1. This CDR3 region has 13 residues. Germline V gene sequence: CDR1 SQVTM, CDR2 ANQGSEA. Trimming removed 6 bases from V and 3 bases from J; junction bases left unmatched: 3.

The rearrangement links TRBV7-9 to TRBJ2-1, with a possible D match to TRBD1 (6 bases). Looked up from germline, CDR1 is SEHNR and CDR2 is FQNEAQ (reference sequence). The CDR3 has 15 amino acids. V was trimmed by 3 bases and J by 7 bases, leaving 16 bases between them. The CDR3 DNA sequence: TGTGCCAGCAGCTTCGATCGACAGGAAAGGAATGAGCAGTTCTTC. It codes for CASSFDRQERNEQFF.

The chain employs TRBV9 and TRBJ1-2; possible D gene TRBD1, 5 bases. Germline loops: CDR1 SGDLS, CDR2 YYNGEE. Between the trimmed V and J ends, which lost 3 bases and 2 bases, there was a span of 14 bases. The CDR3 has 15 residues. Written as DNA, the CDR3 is TGTGCCAGCAGCGCGGGACGAAACGCGAACTATGGCTACACCTTC. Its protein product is CASSAGRNANYGYTF. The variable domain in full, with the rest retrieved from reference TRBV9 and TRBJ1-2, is DSGVTQTPKHLITATGQRVTLRCSPRSGDLSVYWYQQSLDQGLQFLIQYYNGEERAKGNILERFSAQQFPDLHSELNLSSLELGDSALYFCASSAGRNANYGYTFGSGTRLTVV.

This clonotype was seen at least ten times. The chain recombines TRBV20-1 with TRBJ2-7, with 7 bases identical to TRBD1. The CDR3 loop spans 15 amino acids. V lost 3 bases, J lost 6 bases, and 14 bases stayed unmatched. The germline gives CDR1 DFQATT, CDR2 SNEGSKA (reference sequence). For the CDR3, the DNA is TGCAGTGCTAGGCCGCTTTTCAGACAGGGTACCGAGCAGTACTTC. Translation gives CSARPLFRQGTEQYF.

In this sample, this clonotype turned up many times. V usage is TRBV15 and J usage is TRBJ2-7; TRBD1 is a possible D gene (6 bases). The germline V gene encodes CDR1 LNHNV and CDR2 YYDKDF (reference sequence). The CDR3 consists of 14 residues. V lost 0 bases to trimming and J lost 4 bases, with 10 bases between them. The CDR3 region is CATSREVGGYEQYF. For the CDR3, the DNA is TGTGCCACCAGCAGAGAGGTAGGGGGATACGAGCAGTACTTC.

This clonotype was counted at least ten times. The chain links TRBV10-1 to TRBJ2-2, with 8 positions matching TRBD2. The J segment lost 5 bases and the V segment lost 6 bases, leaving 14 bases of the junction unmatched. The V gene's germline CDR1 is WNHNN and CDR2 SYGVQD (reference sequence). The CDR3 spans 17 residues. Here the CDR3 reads CASSPGWRGASTGELFF. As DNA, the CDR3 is TGCGCCAGCAGCCCGGGCTGGCGGGGGGCCTCGACCGGGGAGCTGTTTTTT.

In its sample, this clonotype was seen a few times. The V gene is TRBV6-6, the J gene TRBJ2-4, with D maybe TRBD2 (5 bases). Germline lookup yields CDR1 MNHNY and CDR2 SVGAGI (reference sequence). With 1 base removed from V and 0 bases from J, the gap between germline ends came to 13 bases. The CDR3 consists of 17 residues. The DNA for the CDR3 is TGTGCCAGCAGTTACTTTGGGAGCATTCTAGCCAAAAACATTCAGTACTTC. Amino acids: CASSYFGSILAKNIQYF.

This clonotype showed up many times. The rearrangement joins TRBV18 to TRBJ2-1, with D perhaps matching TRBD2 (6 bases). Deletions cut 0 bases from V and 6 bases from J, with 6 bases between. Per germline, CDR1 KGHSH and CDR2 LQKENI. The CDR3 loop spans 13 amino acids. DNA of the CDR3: TGTGCCAGCTCACCACCGGGGGGCAATGAGCAGTTCTTC. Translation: CASSPPGGNEQFF.

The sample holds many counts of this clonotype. The CDR3 loop is CASTYGGSQETQYF. CDR3 bases: TGTGCCAGCACCTACGGTGGTAGCCAAGAGACCCAGTACTTC. This chain links TRBV12-3 or TRBV12-4 with TRBJ2-5; D not resolved. Trimming removed 7 bases from V and 1 base from J, with 13 bases in between. The CDR3 is made up of 14 amino acids.

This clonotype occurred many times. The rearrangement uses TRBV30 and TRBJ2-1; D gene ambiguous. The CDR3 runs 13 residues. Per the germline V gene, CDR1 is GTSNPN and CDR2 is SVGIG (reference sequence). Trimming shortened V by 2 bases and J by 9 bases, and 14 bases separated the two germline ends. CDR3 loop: CAWSPSLGREQFF. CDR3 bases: TGTGCCTGGAGTCCCTCCCTCGGGCGTGAGCAGTTCTTC. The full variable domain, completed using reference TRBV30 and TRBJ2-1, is SQTIHQWPATLVQPVGSPLSLECTVEGTSNPNLYWYRQAAGRGLQLLFYSVGIGQISSEVPQNLSASRPQDRQFILSSKKLLLSDSGFYLCAWSPSLGREQFFGPGTRLTVL.

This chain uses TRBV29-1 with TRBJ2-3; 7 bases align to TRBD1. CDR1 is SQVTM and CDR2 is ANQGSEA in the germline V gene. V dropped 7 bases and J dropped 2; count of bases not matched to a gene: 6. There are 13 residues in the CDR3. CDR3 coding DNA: TGCAGCGGACAGGGCTCCTTCACAGATACGCAGTATTTT. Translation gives CSGQGSFTDTQYF.

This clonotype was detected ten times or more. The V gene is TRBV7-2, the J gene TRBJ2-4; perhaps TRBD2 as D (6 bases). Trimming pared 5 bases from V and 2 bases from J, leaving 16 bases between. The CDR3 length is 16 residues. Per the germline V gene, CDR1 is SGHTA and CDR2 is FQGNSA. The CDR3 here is CASSKGSGLTKNIQYF. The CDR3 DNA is TGTGCCAGCAGCAAAGGGAGCGGGTTAACCAAAAACATTCAGTACTTC.

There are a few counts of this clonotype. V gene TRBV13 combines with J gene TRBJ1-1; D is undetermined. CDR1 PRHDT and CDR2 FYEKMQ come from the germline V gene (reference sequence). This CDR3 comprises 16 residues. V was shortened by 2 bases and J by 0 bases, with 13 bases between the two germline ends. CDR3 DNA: TGTGCCAGCAGCTTACGCCCGGCGGGCATGAACACTGAAGCTTTCTTT. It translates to CASSLRPAGMNTEAFF.

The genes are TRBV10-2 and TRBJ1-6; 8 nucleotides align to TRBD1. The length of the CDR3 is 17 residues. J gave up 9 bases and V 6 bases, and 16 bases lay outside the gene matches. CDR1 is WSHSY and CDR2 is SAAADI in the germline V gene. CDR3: CASSREAQGGTGSPLHF. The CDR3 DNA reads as TGCGCCAGCAGCCGGGAGGCACAGGGGGGAACAGGTTCACCCCTCCACTTT.

The CDR3 nucleotides are TGCAGTGCTGTAGACACCAGCTCTGGAAACACCATATATTTT. It codes for CSAVDTSSGNTIYF. This chain joins TRBV20-1 and TRBJ1-3, with D unresolved. CDR1 DFQATT and CDR2 SNEGSKA come from the germline V gene (reference sequence). This CDR3 region has 14 residues. Trimming pared 5 bases from V and 0 bases from J, leaving 11 bases between.

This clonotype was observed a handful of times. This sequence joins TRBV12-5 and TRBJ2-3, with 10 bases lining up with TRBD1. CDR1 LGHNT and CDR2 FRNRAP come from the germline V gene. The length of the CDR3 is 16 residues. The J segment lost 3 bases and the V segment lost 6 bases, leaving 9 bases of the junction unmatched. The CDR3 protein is CASGLSRDRGTDTQYF. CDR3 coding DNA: TGTGCTAGTGGGCTGTCCCGGGACAGGGGTACAGATACGCAGTATTTT.

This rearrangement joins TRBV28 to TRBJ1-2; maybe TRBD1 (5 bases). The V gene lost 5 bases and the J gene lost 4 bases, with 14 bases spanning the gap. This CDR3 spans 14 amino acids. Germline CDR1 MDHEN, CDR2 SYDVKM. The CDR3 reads CASSTAQGSYGYTF. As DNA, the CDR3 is TGTGCCAGCAGTACGGCCCAGGGAAGCTATGGCTACACCTTC.

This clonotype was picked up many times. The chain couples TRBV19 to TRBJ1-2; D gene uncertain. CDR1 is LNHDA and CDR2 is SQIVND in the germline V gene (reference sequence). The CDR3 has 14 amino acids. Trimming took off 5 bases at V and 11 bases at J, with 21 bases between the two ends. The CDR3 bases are TGTGCCAGTAGTCTATTGGGAGCCGATGTAGAGTACACCTTC. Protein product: CASSLLGADVEYTF.

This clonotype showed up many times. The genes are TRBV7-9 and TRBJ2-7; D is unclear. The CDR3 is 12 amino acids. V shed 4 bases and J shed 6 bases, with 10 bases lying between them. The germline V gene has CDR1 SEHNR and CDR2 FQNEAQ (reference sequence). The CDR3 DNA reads TGTGCCAGCAGCTCCCCCCGGGCCGAGCAGTACTTC. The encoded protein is CASSSPRAEQYF.

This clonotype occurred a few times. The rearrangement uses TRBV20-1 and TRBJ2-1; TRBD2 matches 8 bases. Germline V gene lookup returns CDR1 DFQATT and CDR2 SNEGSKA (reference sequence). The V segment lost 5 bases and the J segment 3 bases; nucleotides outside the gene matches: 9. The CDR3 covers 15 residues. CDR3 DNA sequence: TGCAGTGCTCCTTTCGGGGGGGCCCTCTACAATGAGCAGTTCTTC. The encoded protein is CSAPFGGALYNEQFF.

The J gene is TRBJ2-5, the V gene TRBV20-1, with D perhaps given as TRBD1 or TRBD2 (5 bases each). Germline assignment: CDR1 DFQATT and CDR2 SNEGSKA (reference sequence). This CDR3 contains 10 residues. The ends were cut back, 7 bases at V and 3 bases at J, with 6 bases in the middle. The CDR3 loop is CSGGEETQYF. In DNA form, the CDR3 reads TGCAGTGGAGGGGAAGAGACCCAGTACTTC.

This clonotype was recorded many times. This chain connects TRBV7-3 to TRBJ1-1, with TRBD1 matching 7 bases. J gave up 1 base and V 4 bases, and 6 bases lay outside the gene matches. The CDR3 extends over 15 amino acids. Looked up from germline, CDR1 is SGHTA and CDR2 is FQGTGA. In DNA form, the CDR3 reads TGTGCCAGCAGCTCCAGGGGGGGTACGAACACTGAAGCTTTCTTT. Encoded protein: CASSSRGGTNTEAFF.